A single sample gave rise to the 6 T cell receptor beta chains below, sequenced in a study of blood T cell repertoires in COVID-19 (dated by TCRdb to the early 2020s). Library prep was done by the immunoSEQ multiplex PCR assay. In TCRdb, the immuneACCESS table is reduced to in-frame sequences with V and J assigned. These tables do not hold every clone; where another copy was compared, an unresolved V gene accounts for under half, and the others remain unexplained. The table for this sample lists about 78,000 clones; around nine tenths of them were counted only once. In total, the top ten clones hold 4.5% to 6% of the sample. The specimen was peripheral blood. The source is a man in his fifties with active or convalescent COVID-19.

This chain uses TRBV4-1 with TRBJ2-1; 7 bases agree with TRBD1. CDR3 size: 16 residues. The V and J ends lost 0 bases and 7 bases, in that order; junction bases with no gene match: 9. Germline loops: CDR1 MGHRA, CDR2 YSYEKL. The CDR3 region has the DNA TGCGCCAGCAGCCAAGACCGCCAGGGGGTTCTTAATGAGCAGTTCTTC. Amino acid sequence: CASSQDRQGVLNEQFF.

The chain uses TRBV10-3 and TRBJ2-7, with 8 bases that match TRBD2. Germline CDR1 ENHRY, CDR2 SYGVKD. The CDR3 extends over 15 amino acids. V trimming: 2 bases; J trimming: 2 bases; junction bases outside the gene matches: 5. This chain's CDR3 is CAISEGTRGTYEQYF. The CDR3, as DNA: TGTGCCATCAGTGAGGGGACTAGGGGAACCTACGAGCAGTACTTC.

This chain links TRBV13 with TRBJ1-1, with D maybe TRBD1 (5 bases). The CDR3 covers 15 residues. CDR1 is PRHDT, CDR2 FYEKMQ, per germline (reference sequence). V lost 5 bases and J 0 bases, leaving 13 bases between the germline ends. CDR3 residues: CASSAQQALNTEAFF. The CDR3 bases are TGTGCCAGCAGCGCCCAACAGGCGTTGAACACTGAAGCTTTCTTT. Together with reference TRBV13 and TRBJ1-1, the CDR3 gives the full variable domain: AAGVIQSPRHLIKEKRETATLKCYPIPRHDTVYWYQQGPGQDPQFLISFYEKMQSDKGSIPDRFSAQQFSDYHSELNMSSLELGDSALYFCASSAQQALNTEAFFGQGTRLTVV.

The gene calls are TRBV7-2 and TRBJ2-3, with 7 bases that match TRBD1. The ends lost 5 bases at V and 9 bases at J; junction bases unmatched: 8. Germline loops: CDR1 SGHTA, CDR2 FQGNSA. The CDR3 length is 13 residues. The CDR3 coding sequence is TGTGCCAGCAGCCCCGACAGGGCAGGGACGCAGTATTTT. Amino acid sequence: CASSPDRAGTQYF. Combining the CDR3 with reference TRBV7-2 and TRBJ2-3 gives the whole variable domain GAGVSQSPSNKVTEKGKDVELRCDPISGHTALYWYRQSLGQGLEFLIYFQGNSAPDKSGLPSDRFSAERTGGSVSTLTIQRTQQEDSAVYLCASSPDRAGTQYFGPGTRLTVL.

The chain combines TRBV28 with TRBJ1-1; no reliable D call. Trimming cost V 3 bases and J 10 bases, with 12 bases left between them. Germline CDR1 and CDR2: MDHEN and SYDVKM. The CDR3 runs to 12 residues. CDR3 DNA: TGTGCCAGCAGTTTCCCCTGGGAGGGAGCTTTCTTT. Protein sequence: CASSFPWEGAFF.

Points on this clone: One end of the junction fails to match germline, which may point to a read error. The gene calls are TRBV18 and TRBJ2-1; 9 bases line up with TRBD1. The CDR3 loop spans 13 amino acids. Germline loops: CDR1 KGHSH, CDR2 LQKENI. The CDR3 DNA reads TGTGCCAGCTCACCAGAAACCGGGACAGGGAGGATCTTC. Translated: CASSPETGTGRIF.